The source of this T cell receptor beta chain is a study of blood T cell repertoires in COVID-19 (dated by TCRdb to 2020 to 2022). For the study in its entirety: The collaborator samples originated in the United States, Italy and Spain and spanned the acute and convalescent phases of COVID-19. The material from the prospective study consisted of cDNA or gDNA derived from T cells, B-cell-depleted T cells, or PBMCs. Deeply sampled blood TCRbeta repertoires from subjects exposed to, actively infected with, or recovered from COVID-19 were included in the dataset. A freely available public database, intended as a resource for researchers studying the immune response to SARS-CoV-2, is where the repertoires were released. The samples were drawn from two sources: the first 160 participants of the ongoing ImmuneRACE study, and 1,200 or so subjects contributed by 6 global collaborators. A de-identified subject ID, COVID-19 status, age in years and sex were almost always included in the sample metadata. Where available, HLA class I and class II types were obtained from metadata supplied by the sample provider rather than from assay-based typing. What the research found in general, with its limitations: The quantity of clinical and demographic metadata differed by source and by participant and was supplied without curation.

CDR1 SNHLY and CDR2 FYNNEI were looked up in the germline V gene. Trimming takes 4 bases from V and 8 bases from J, and the germline ends sit 12 bases apart. Spanning cysteine to phenylalanine, the CDR3 consists of 13 amino acids. Only the CDR3 DNA stays, 39 bases, in frame from base 1. The immunoSEQ Assay, a bias-controlled multiplex PCR, was used to amplify TCRbeta CDR3 regions from genomic DNA. As for the original processing: Nucleated cell counts per sample were estimated from amplification of reference gene primers within the assay. Sequence reads were collapsed and filtered to measure the absolute abundance of every unique TCRbeta CDR3 rearrangement. For each sample, productive Simpson clonality was calculated as the square root of Simpson's diversity index over productive rearrangements. Entries here come from immuneACCESS through TCRdb and include only in-frame sequences with V and J called. Some clones fail to appear in such tables; in the studies checked, an unresolved V gene covers under half of the shortfall, and the cause of the remainder is unknown. V and J calls plus clone size are reproduced from that table; the DNA served to infer D and trimming. Here the sample has around 230,000 clones; 83% occur a single time. The ten largest clonotypes hold 2% to 3% of the sample.

Comment on this clone: What antigen it recognizes has not been identified. No per-base quality is available; no much larger clone lies one base away.

Whole blood was collected in K2EDTA tubes by collaborating institutions according to the institutions' own protocols. For TCRbeta analysis, collaborators shipped samples in one of three forms: frozen whole blood, isolated PBMCs, or DNA extracted from either of those sample types. The rearrangement joined TRBV2 to TRBJ2-1; TRBD2 is a possible D gene, resting on 6 matching bases. The sequencing sample was made of peripheral blood. The origin of this receptor is a middle-aged woman with active or convalescent COVID-19. The DNA sequence is given as TGTGCCAGCAGTGGGACTATTTGGGATGAGCAGTTCTTC. It translates as CASSGTIWDEQFF. With the rest looked up from the reference TRBV2 and TRBJ2-1 genes rather than sequenced, the full variable domain is EPEVTQTPSHQVTQMGQEVILRCVPISNHLYFYWYRQILGQKVEFLVSFYNNEISEKSEIFDDQFSVERPDGSNFTLKIRSTKLEDSAMYFCASSGTIWDEQFFGPGTRLTVL.